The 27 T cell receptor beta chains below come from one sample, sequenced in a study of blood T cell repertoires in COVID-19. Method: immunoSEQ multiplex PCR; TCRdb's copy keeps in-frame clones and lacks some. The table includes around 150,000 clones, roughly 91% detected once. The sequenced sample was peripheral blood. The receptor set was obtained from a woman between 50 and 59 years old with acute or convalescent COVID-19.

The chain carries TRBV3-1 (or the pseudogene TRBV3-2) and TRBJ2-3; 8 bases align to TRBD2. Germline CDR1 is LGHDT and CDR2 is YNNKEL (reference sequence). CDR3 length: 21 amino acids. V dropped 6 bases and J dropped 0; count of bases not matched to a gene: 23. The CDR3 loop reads CASSGKGWGASSGFSTDTQYF. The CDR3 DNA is TGTGCCAGCAGTGGAAAAGGGTGGGGGGCATCTAGCGGGTTTAGCACAGATACGCAGTATTTT.

The CDR3 spells CASQRARGQEGNQPQHF. In nucleotides, the CDR3 is TGTGCCAGCCAACGGGCGAGGGGGCAGGAGGGCAATCAGCCCCAGCATTTT. The chain joins TRBV6-4 to TRBJ1-5, with 7 bases fitting TRBD1. Germline CDR1 MRHNA, CDR2 SNTAGT. The junction had 15 bases not matched to a gene; V was cut back by 8 bases and J by 2 bases. The CDR3 extends over 17 amino acids.

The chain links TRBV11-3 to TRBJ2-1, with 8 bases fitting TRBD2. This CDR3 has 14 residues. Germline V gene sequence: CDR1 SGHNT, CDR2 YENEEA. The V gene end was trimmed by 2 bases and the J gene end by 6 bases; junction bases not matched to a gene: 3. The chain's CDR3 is CASSLSGSGNEQFF. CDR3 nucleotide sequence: TGTGCCAGCAGCTTAAGCGGGAGCGGCAATGAGCAGTTCTTC.

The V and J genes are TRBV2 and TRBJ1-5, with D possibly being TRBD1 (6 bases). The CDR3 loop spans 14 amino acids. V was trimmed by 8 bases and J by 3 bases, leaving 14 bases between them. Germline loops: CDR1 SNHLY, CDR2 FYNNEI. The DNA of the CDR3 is TGTGCCAGCCGCGGGGGGGCCTACAATCAGCCCCAGCATTTT. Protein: CASRGGAYNQPQHF.

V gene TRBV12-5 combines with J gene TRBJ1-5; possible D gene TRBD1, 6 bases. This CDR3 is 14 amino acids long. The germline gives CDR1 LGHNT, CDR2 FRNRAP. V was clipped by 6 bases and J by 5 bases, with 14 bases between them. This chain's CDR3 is CASGPTGLHQPQHF. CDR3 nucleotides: TGTGCTAGTGGGCCAACAGGGCTTCATCAGCCCCAGCATTTT.

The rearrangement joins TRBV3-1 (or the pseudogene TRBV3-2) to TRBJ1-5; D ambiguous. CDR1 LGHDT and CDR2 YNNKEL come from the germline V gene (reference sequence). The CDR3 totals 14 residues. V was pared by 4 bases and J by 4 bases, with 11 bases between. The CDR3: CASSPAGLNQPQHF. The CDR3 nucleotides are TGTGCCAGCAGCCCCGCGGGTCTTAATCAGCCCCAGCATTTT.

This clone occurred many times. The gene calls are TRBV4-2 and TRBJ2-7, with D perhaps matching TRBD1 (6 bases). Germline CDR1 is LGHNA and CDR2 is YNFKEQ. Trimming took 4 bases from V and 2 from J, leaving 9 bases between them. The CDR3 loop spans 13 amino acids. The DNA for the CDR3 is TGTGCCAGCAGCCTACAGGGTACCTACGAGCAGTACTTC. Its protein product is CASSLQGTYEQYF.

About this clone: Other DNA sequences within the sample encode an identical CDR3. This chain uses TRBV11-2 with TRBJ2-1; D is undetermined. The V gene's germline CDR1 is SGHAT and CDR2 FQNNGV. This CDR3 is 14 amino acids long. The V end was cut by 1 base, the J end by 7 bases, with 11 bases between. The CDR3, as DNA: TGTGCCAGCAGCTTAGGATACTACGCTAATGAGCAGTTCTTC. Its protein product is CASSLGYYANEQFF.

The CDR3 nucleotides read TGTGCCAGCAGCTTAACTAGCGGGGAAGGAGAGACCCAGTACTTC. Protein sequence: CASSLTSGEGETQYF. The V and J genes are TRBV7-8 and TRBJ2-5; TRBD2 matches at 10 bases. Losses at the gene ends were 2 bases for V and 4 bases for J; bases not matched to a gene: 4. Germline V gives CDR1 SGHVS, CDR2 FQNEAQ. This CDR3 is 15 amino acids long.

DNA of the CDR3: TGTGCCAGCAGGCCTACAGGGGGCAAGTATGGCTACACCTTC. Translation gives CASRPTGGKYGYTF. This chain links TRBV6-5 with TRBJ1-2, with TRBD1 identical over 9 bases. J gave up 5 bases and V 6 bases, and 7 bases lay outside the gene matches. Looked up from germline, CDR1 is MNHEY and CDR2 is SVGAGI. CDR3 length: 14 residues.

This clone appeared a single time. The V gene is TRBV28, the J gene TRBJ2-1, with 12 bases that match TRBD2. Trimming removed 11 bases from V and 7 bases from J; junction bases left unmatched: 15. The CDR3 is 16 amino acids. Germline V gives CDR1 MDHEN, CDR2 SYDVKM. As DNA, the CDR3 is TGTGCCGGTACTAGCGGGAGGACGGTACGGGGAAATGAGCAGTTCTTC. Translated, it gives CAGTSGRTVRGNEQFF.

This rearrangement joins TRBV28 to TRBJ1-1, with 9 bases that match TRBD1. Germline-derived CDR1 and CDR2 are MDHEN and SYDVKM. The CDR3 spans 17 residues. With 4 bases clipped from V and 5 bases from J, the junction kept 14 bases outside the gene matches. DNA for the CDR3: TGTGCCAGCAGTTATGTCGTCAACAGGGGGCATCGGACTGAAGCTTTCTTT. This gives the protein CASSYVVNRGHRTEAFF.

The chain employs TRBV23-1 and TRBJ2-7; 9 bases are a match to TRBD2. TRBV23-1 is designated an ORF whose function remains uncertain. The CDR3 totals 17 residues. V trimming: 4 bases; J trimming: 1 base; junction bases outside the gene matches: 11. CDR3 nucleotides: TGCGCCAGCAGTCGCCGGGGCGGGGGGGGAAGATCCTACGAGCAGTACTTC. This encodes CASSRRGGGGRSYEQYF.

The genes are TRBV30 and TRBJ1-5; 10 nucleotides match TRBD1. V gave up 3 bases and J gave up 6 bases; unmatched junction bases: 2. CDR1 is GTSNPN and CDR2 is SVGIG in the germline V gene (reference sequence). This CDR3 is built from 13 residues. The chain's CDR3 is CAWSRDRGQPQHF. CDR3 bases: TGTGCCTGGAGCCGGGACAGGGGTCAGCCCCAGCATTTT.

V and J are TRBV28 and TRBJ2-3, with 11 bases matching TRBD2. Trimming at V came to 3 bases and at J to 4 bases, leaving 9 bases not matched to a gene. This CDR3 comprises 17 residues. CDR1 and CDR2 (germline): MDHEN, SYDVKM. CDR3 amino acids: CASSLPTSGSWADTQYF. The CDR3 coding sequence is TGTGCCAGCAGTTTGCCCACTAGCGGGAGTTGGGCAGATACGCAGTATTTT.

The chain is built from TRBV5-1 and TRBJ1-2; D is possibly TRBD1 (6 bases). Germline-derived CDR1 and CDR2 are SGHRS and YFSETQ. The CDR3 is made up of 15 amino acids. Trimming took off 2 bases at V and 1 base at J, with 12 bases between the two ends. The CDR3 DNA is TGCGCCAGCAGCTTCTCCAGGGGCTTTAACTATGGCTACACCTTC. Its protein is CASSFSRGFNYGYTF.

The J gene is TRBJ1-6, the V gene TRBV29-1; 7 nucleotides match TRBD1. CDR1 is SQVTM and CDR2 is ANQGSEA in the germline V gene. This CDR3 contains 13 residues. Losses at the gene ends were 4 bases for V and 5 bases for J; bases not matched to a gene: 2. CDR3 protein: CSVGDSNNSPLHF. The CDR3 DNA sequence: TGCAGCGTTGGGGACAGTAATAATTCACCCCTCCACTTT.

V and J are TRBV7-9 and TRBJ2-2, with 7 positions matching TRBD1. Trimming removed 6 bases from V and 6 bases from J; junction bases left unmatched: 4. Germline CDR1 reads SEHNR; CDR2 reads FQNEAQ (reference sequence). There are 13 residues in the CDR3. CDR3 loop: CASRPGTAGELFF. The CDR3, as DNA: TGTGCCAGCAGACCGGGGACAGCCGGGGAGCTGTTTTTT.

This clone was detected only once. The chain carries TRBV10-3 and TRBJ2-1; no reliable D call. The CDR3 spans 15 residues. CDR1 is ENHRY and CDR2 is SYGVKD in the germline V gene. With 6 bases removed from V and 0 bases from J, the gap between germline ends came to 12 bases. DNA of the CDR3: TGTGCCATCAGCGCAACCGAGAGCTCCTACAATGAGCAGTTCTTC. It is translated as CAISATESSYNEQFF.

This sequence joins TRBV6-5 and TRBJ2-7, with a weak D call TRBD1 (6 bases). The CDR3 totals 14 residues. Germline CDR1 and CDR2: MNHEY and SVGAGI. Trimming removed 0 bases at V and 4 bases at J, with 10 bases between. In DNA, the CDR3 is TGTGCCAGCAGTTACTCGATGGGGGCTTACGAGCAGTACTTC. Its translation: CASSYSMGAYEQYF.

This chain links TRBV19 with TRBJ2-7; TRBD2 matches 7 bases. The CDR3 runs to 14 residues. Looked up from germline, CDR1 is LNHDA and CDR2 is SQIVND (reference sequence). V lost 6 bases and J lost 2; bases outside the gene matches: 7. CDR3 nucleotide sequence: TGTGCCAGTAGCCCTGGACTAGGACCCTACGAGCAGTACTTC. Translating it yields CASSPGLGPYEQYF.

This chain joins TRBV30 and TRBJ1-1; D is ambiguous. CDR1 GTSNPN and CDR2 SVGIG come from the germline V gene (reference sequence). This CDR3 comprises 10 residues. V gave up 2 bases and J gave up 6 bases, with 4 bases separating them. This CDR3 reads CAWSTAEAFF. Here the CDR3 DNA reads TGTGCCTGGAGTACAGCTGAAGCTTTCTTT.

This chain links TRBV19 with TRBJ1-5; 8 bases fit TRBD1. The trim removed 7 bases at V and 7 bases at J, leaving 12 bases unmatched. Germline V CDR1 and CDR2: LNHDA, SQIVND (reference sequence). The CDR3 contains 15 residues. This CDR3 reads CASTPDREGEQPQHF. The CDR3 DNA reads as TGTGCCAGTACCCCGGACAGGGAAGGGGAACAGCCCCAGCATTTT.

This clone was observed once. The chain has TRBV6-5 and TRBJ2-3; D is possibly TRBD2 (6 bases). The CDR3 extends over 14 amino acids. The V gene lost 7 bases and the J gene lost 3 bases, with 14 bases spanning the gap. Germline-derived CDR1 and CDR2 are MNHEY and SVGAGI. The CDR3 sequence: CASTLAGRTDTQYF. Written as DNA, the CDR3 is TGTGCCAGCACTCTTGCAGGGAGGACAGATACGCAGTATTTT.

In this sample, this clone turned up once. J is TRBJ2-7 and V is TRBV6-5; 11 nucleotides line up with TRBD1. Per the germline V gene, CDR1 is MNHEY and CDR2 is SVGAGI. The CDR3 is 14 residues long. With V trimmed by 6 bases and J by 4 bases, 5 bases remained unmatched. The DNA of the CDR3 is TGTGCCAGCAGGGGACAGGGGGTCTTTTACGAGCAGTACTTC. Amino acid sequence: CASRGQGVFYEQYF.

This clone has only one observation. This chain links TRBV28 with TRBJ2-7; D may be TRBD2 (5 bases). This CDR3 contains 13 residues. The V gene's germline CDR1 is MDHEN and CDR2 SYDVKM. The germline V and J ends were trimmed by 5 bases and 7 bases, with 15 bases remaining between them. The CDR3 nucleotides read TGTGCCAGCAGTCTTGGACCGGGGATGGAGCAGTACTTC. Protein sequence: CASSLGPGMEQYF.

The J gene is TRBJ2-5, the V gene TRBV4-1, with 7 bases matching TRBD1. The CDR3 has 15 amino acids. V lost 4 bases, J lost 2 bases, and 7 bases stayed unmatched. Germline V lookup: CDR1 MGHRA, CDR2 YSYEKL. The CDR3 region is CASSPMTGRQETQYF. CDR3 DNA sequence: TGCGCCAGCAGCCCCATGACAGGGCGACAAGAGACCCAGTACTTC.